The clone carrying this T cell receptor beta chain was detected only a few times. Its specificity is not known. With a J-beta primer mix and a sample-barcoded 5' primer, a second PCR ran about 7 to 12 cycles. Paired-end reads containing CDR3 totaled no fewer than 3 million for each sample. TCRdb recomputed calls from the 5' RACE reads with MiXCR, one row per CDR3 protein. The repertoire holds 650,000 to 1,000,000 distinct CDR3 sequences, with 35% to 40% as singletons. The entry originates in a study of blood T cells in healthy people across ages. Caucasian, healthy and from Russia, the donors were aged between about 6 and 100. Overall study findings and caveats: Underestimates were what the diversity estimates from one million T cells were considered to be.

Input material: blood. This sequence was found in a man between 18 and 35 years old in good health.

CDR3 sequence reads: CASSLSRTGNRETQYF. The CDR3 nucleotides read TGCGCCAGCAGCCTTAGCCGGACAGGGAATAGAGAGACCCAGTACTTC. This sequence joins TRBV5-1 and TRBJ2-5; 8 bases are shared with TRBD1. Germline CDR1 is SGHRS and CDR2 is YFSETQ. After removal of 4 bases from V and 4 bases from J, the junction contained 12 bases not matched to a gene. The CDR3 consists of 16 residues.